This TCR beta chain was sequenced during a study of cytomegalovirus exposure and HLA in healthy donors. This CDR3 is built from 14 residues. Germline-derived CDR1 and CDR2 are SGHRS and YFSETQ. The V end lost 4 bases, the J end lost 9 bases, and 17 bases lay between the germline ends. Researchers ran the PCR with 60 Vbeta and 13 Jbeta primers. Method: immunoSEQ multiplex PCR; TCRdb's copy keeps in-frame clones and lacks some. The repertoire consists of over 150,000 clones, with 65% to 80% occurring once and the leading ten covering roughly 2%. The sequence came from a man aged 35 to 55 in good health and CMV-seronegative. Sequences were obtained from PBMCs. The V gene is TRBV5-1, the J gene TRBJ2-1; a possible D gene is TRBD2 (6 bases). CDR3 residues: CASSEDGLTGEQFF. Here the CDR3 DNA reads TGCGCCAGCAGCGAAGACGGACTAACAGGTGAGCAGTTCTTC.